A selection of T cell receptor beta chains follows, all from one sample in a study of cytomegalovirus exposure and HLA in healthy donors. This table comes from immunoSEQ multiplex PCR, and its TCRdb copy is limited to in-frame clones, with some not included. The listing records 96,000 or so clones. Source material: PBMCs. The receptors here all came from a young woman in good health and CMV-seronegative. CDR3s include the opening cysteine and the closing phenylalanine or tryptophan. Fields, in order: D gene, J gene, V gene, CDR3 DNA, CDR3 protein. A D gene is named only where the DNA matches it firmly.

>-|TRBJ1-1|TRBV6-5
TGTGCCAGCAGTTACTCGAGCAGGGCGGTCACTGAAGCTTTCTTT
CASSYSSRAVTEAFF
>-|TRBJ1-1|TRBV11-2
TGTGCCAGCAGCTTATATATTCGATCGGGCACTGAAGCTTTCTTT
CASSLYIRSGTEAFF
>TRBD1|TRBJ1-2|TRBV28
TGTGCCAGCAGTCGGTCGGACAGGTGGTATGGCTACACCTTC
CASSRSDRWYGYTF
>-|TRBJ1-5|TRBV15
TGTGCCACCAGCTCCGGGACAACCGCATCAGCCCAGCATTTT
CATSSGTTASAQHF
>TRBD1|TRBJ1-1|TRBV15
TGTGCCACCAGCAGAGGTTCCGGGACAGGGTACATGAACACTGAAGCTTTCTTT
CATSRGSGTGYMNTEAFF
>-|TRBJ2-2|TRBV6-5
TGTGCCAGCACGCTGGGACACAACACCGGGGAGCTGTTTTTT
CASTLGHNTGELFF
>-|TRBJ2-2|TRBV6-6
TGTGCCAGCAGCCCCCCCGCGGGGTCGACCGGGGAGCTGTTTTTT
CASSPPAGSTGELFF
>-|TRBJ2-1|TRBV7-9
TGTGCCAGCAGCTTAGTAGGGGTACGGAACGATGAGCAGTTCTTC
CASSLVGVRNDEQFF
>-|TRBJ2-5|TRBV7-9
TGTGCCAGCAGCTTTAACGGGGGAAGGGAGACCCAGTACTTC
CASSFNGGRETQYF
>TRBD2|TRBJ2-2|TRBV11-1
TGTGCCAGCAATCGGGGGGTCTCGAACACCGGGGAGCTGTTTTTT
CASNRGVSNTGELFF
>TRBD1|TRBJ2-6|TRBV7-3
TGTGCCAGCAGCTCCTCTCAGGGGGCGGCGTCAGGGGCCAACGTCCTGACTTTC
CASSSSQGAASGANVLTF
>-|TRBJ2-2|TRBV5-1
TGCGCCAGCAACTTAGGAGGGGTGGCCGGGGAGCTGTTTTTT
CASNLGGVAGELFF
>TRBD1|TRBJ1-4|TRBV28
TGTGCCAGCAGCCTGACAGGGACCGGTGAAAAACTGTTTTTT
CASSLTGTGEKLFF
>-|TRBJ2-5|TRBV28
TGTGCCAGCAGTTGGTTGTCTCGGGGACAAGAGACCCAGTACTTC
CASSWLSRGQETQYF
>TRBD1|TRBJ1-4|TRBV19
TGTGCCAGTAAAACGACAGGGGGGGAAAAACTGTTTTTT
CASKTTGGEKLFF
>-|TRBJ1-2|TRBV6-1
TGTGCCAGCAGTGAAGCAGTAGCCCTAAGAGATGGCTACACCTTC
CASSEAVALRDGYTF
>TRBD2|TRBJ2-7|TRBV11-3
TGTGCCAGCAGCTCCCAAGCGGGACGCTCCTACGAGCAGTACTTC
CASSSQAGRSYEQYF
>-|TRBJ2-7|TRBV6-5
TGTGCCAGCAGCCGGACAGCCTACCCATCCTACGAGCAGTACTTC
CASSRTAYPSYEQYF
>-|TRBJ1-2|TRBV28
TGTGCCAGCAGTAAACTGGGCTACACCTTC
CASSKLGYTF
>TRBD2|TRBJ2-2|TRBV30
TGTGCCTGGATAGTCGGGCTAGCGGGAAGCACCGGGGAGCTGTTTTTT
CAWIVGLAGSTGELFF
>TRBD1|TRBJ1-3|TRBV9
TGTGCCAGCAGCGCCCCGGGGCAGGGGGCTGGAAACACCATATATTTT
CASSAPGQGAGNTIYF
>TRBD1|TRBJ2-1|TRBV7-3
TGTGCCAGCAGCTTCCGGGACAGAAACAATGAGCAGTTCTTC
CASSFRDRNNEQFF
>TRBD2|TRBJ2-3|TRBV11-2
TGTGCCAGCAGCTCCCTTGGGGCGGGAGAGGATACGCAGTATTTT
CASSSLGAGEDTQYF
>TRBD1|TRBJ1-1|TRBV19
TGTGCCAGTAGTACTAGACAGGGGGCGAGAACTGAAGCTTTCTTT
CASSTRQGARTEAFF
>-|TRBJ1-3|TRBV9
TGTGCCAGCAGCGTAGATACAGGCGGAAACACCATATATTTT
CASSVDTGGNTIYF
>-|TRBJ2-7|TRBV21-1
TGTGCCAGCGGCCGAATCCAGGGGAGCTCCTACGAGCAGTACTTC
CASGRIQGSSYEQYF
>TRBD1|TRBJ1-2|TRBV5-1
TGCGCCAGCAGCCCCGGACAGGAAAACTATGGCTACACCTTC
CASSPGQENYGYTF
>TRBD1|TRBJ1-2|TRBV13
TGTGCCAGCAGCTTAGACAGGGGCGGGCATGGCTACACCTTC
CASSLDRGGHGYTF
>TRBD2|TRBJ2-1|TRBV6-4
TGTGCCAGCGAGCGTACAGCGGGAGGGGGGAATGAGCAGTTCTTC
CASERTAGGGNEQFF
>-|TRBJ2-7|TRBV5-1
TGCGCCAGCAGCTGGGACAATAGTACCTACGAGCAGTACTTC
CASSWDNSTYEQYF
>TRBD1|TRBJ2-5|TRBV6-1
TGTGCCAGCAGTCGGACAGGCTTTCAAGAGACCCAGTACTTC
CASSRTGFQETQYF
>TRBD2|TRBJ2-7|TRBV6-5
TGTGCCAGCAGCCCGGGACTAGCGGGGGGGGTCGAGCAGTACTTC
CASSPGLAGGVEQYF
>TRBD1|TRBJ1-1|TRBV5-4
TGTGCCAGCAGCTCTGGACAGGGTCTCACTGAAGCTTTCTTT
CASSSGQGLTEAFF
>-|TRBJ1-1|TRBV19
TGTGCCAGTAGTATCCCAGGGAACACTGAAGCTTTCTTT
CASSIPGNTEAFF